These 25 T cell receptor beta chains came from one sample sequenced in a study of T cell responses to AZD1222 COVID-19 vaccine (dated by TCRdb to the early 2020s). The time point label on this specimen signifies: about 28 days (+/-7) after the second vaccine dose. Libraries came from the immunoSEQ multiplex PCR assay. TCRdb took over this immuneACCESS table, retaining in-frame rearrangements with V and J assigned. Such tables are incomplete; in checked studies, under half of the missing clones stem from an unresolved V gene, and the remainder is unexplained. Present in this sample are more than 80,000 clones, 70% to 90% of which were seen just once. The biggest ten clones account for roughly 3.2% of the sample. This specimen consisted of peripheral blood, obtained 28 days after the second AZD1222 dose. The receptors were sampled from an adult who received the AZD1222 COVID-19 vaccine.

The J gene is TRBJ2-7, the V gene TRBV29-1, with 7 bases fitting TRBD1. The CDR3 is 14 amino acids. Germline V gives CDR1 SQVTM, CDR2 ANQGSEA. With 7 bases clipped from V and 0 bases from J, the junction kept 9 bases outside the gene matches. CDR3 sequence: CSALEGQLSYEQYF. The DNA for the CDR3 is TGCAGCGCCCTTGAGGGACAGCTCTCCTACGAGCAGTACTTC.

V gene TRBV29-1 combines with J gene TRBJ1-2, with TRBD1 identical over 9 bases. V shed 5 bases, J shed 0 bases, and the junction held 10 bases outside the gene matches. The CDR3 spans 16 residues. Germline V gives CDR1 SQVTM, CDR2 ANQGSEA. The CDR3 nucleotides are TGCAGCGTTCCCCGGGACAGGGACCACACTAACTATGGCTACACCTTC. This translates into CSVPRDRDHTNYGYTF.

This chain links TRBV15 with TRBJ2-4; weak D call: TRBD2 (7 bases). V lost 3 bases and J lost 9, with 15 bases in between. Germline V CDR1 and CDR2: LNHNV, YYDKDF (reference sequence). The length of the CDR3 is 14 residues. CDR3 in amino acids: CATSSYRGAIIQYF. The CDR3 DNA reads TGTGCCACCAGCAGTTACCGGGGGGCGATCATTCAGTACTTC.

The chain combines TRBV7-9 with TRBJ2-1; D might be TRBD2 (6 bases). Germline loops: CDR1 SEHNR, CDR2 FQNEAQ (reference sequence). Trimming left V 3 bases short and J 6 bases short, with 15 bases between. The CDR3 totals 15 residues. Written as DNA, the CDR3 is TGTGCCAGCAGCTTCAGGGACGGGGGACCCAATGAGCAGTTCTTC. Translated: CASSFRDGGPNEQFF.

The V call is TRBV6-5, the J call TRBJ1-1; D is perhaps TRBD1 (5 bases). Germline CDR1 and CDR2: MNHEY and SVGAGI. Trimming shortened V by 6 bases and J by 1 base, and 9 bases separated the two germline ends. The CDR3 has 13 residues. CDR3: CASRWTSNTEAFF. For the CDR3, the DNA is TGTGCCAGCAGATGGACATCGAACACTGAAGCTTTCTTT.

This sequence joins TRBV28 and TRBJ1-2, with 10 nucleotides matching TRBD1. V shed 6 bases and J 11 bases; nucleotides not matched to a gene: 9. Germline V lookup: CDR1 MDHEN, CDR2 SYDVKM. The CDR3 sequence is 13 residues long. The CDR3 DNA is TGTGCCAGCAGCTTAGACAGGGGGCGCACATACACCTTC. This translates into CASSLDRGRTYTF.

J is TRBJ2-2 and V is TRBV5-4; 8 bases are shared with TRBD2. The germline gives CDR1 SGHNT, CDR2 YYREEE (reference sequence). The CDR3 totals 16 residues. After removal of 4 bases from V and 5 bases from J, the junction contained 10 bases not matched to a gene. The DNA for the CDR3 is TGTGCCAGCAGCGGGCCGGGACTAGAAATAACCGGGGAGCTGTTTTTT. Protein sequence: CASSGPGLEITGELFF.

This sequence joins TRBV16 and TRBJ2-7; D is possibly TRBD1 or TRBD2 (5 bases each). V dropped 1 base and J dropped 5 bases, with 15 bases sitting between them. This CDR3 has 15 amino acids. Per the germline V gene, CDR1 is KGHSY and CDR2 is FQNENV. CDR3 nucleotide sequence: TGTGCCAGCAGCCAATTTTCGGGGCTGCCTAACGAGCAGTACTTC. This sequence encodes CASSQFSGLPNEQYF.

The genes are TRBV7-2 and TRBJ2-1; TRBD2 matches 13 bases. Per germline, CDR1 SGHTA and CDR2 FQGNSA. The CDR3 has 18 residues. J lost 9 bases, V lost 0 bases, and 11 bases had no gene match. CDR3 residues: CASSLAYTLAGGPGEQFF. The DNA of the CDR3 is TGTGCCAGCAGCTTAGCATACACACTAGCGGGGGGGCCTGGTGAGCAGTTCTTC.

The chain links TRBV2 to TRBJ1-4, with TRBD1 matching 12 bases. Germline-derived CDR1 and CDR2 are SNHLY and FYNNEI. This CDR3 is built from 15 residues. Trimming at V came to 8 bases and at J to 13 bases, leaving 14 bases not matched to a gene. CDR3 nucleotide sequence: TGTGCCAGCGATCTCCTGGGACAGGGGGCAGGTGGACTGTTTTTT. This sequence encodes CASDLLGQGAGGLFF.

The chain joins TRBV12-3 or TRBV12-4 to TRBJ1-4, with D possibly matching TRBD1 (5 bases). Trimming left V 7 bases short and J 7 bases short, with 13 bases between. The CDR3 covers 13 residues. CDR3 nucleotides: TGTGCCAGCACACTCGCCGGGGGTGAAAAACTGTTTTTT. Its translation is CASTLAGGEKLFF.

As for this clone: This same CDR3 is encoded by further DNA sequences in the sample. The chain has TRBV28 and TRBJ2-1; D is unclear. The CDR3 has 12 amino acids. Trimming stripped 5 bases from V and 7 bases from J, with 9 bases between. Germline V CDR1 and CDR2: MDHEN, SYDVKM. CDR3 nucleotides: TGTGCCAGCAGTCTCACATGGAATGAGCAGTTCTTC. It encodes CASSLTWNEQFF.

This clone appeared a single time. CDR3 nucleotide sequence: TGTGCAAGTCGCCTTCGTAGGGGGCCCACTGAAGCTTTCTTT. Translated: CASRLRRGPTEAFF. The chain couples TRBV12-2 to TRBJ1-1; the table's D call, TRBD1, has no DNA check behind it. TRBV12-2 is shown as a pseudogene. CDR3 length: 14 residues.

The chain combines TRBV5-5 with TRBJ1-1; D not resolved. V was shortened by 3 bases and J by 5 bases, with 11 bases between the two germline ends. Germline-derived CDR1 and CDR2 are SGHKS and YYEKEE (reference sequence). The CDR3 totals 13 residues. The CDR3 sequence: CASSWKDETEAFF. DNA for the CDR3: TGTGCCAGCAGCTGGAAGGATGAAACTGAAGCTTTCTTT.

The genes are TRBV6-6 and TRBJ2-7; 12 bases align to TRBD1. J was trimmed by 5 bases and V by 2 bases; bases with no gene match: 4. This CDR3 comprises 15 residues. CDR1 and CDR2 (germline): MNHNY, SVGAGI (reference sequence). The CDR3 nucleotides are TGTGCCAGCAGTTACCCGGGACAGGGGGCCCACGAGCAGTACTTC. This translates into CASSYPGQGAHEQYF.

This chain uses TRBV7-2 with TRBJ2-3, with a possible D match to TRBD2 (5 bases). The CDR3 has 18 residues. V lost 4 bases and J lost 1, with 21 bases in between. CDR1 SGHTA and CDR2 FQGNSA come from the germline V gene. Here the CDR3 DNA reads TGTGCCAGCAGCTCGCGGAAGGTGGGGAGATCCCGCACAGATACGCAGTATTTT. This translates into CASSSRKVGRSRTDTQYF.

This chain connects TRBV28 to TRBJ2-3; 10 nucleotides match TRBD1. J lost 5 bases, V lost 6 bases, and 8 bases had no gene match. CDR1 and CDR2 from the germline V gene are MDHEN and SYDVKM. The CDR3 spans 15 residues. The CDR3 protein is CASSRTGTGEDTQYF. The CDR3 DNA follows: TGTGCCAGCAGCCGAACCGGGACAGGGGAAGATACGCAGTATTTT.

This chain uses TRBV7-8 with TRBJ1-1, with D tentatively TRBD1 (5 bases). Between the trimmed V and J ends, which lost 5 bases and 3 bases, there was a span of 13 bases. The CDR3 runs to 14 residues. Germline V gene sequence: CDR1 SGHVS, CDR2 FQNEAQ. CDR3 nucleotides: TGTGCCAGCAGCCGAAGGGACTCCGACACTGAAGCTTTCTTT. Translated, it gives CASSRRDSDTEAFF. Full variable domain (missing parts from reference TRBV7-8 and TRBJ1-1): GAGVSQSPRYKVAKRGQDVALRCDPISGHVSLFWYQQALGQGPEFLTYFQNEAQLDKSGLPSDRFFAERPEGSVSTLKIQRTQQEDSAVYLCASSRRDSDTEAFFGQGTRLTVV.

Here the CDR3 DNA reads TGCGCCAGCAGCCTGAGTTTAGTTTTCACAGATACGCAGTATTTT. Translation: CASSLSLVFTDTQYF. The J gene is TRBJ2-3, the V gene TRBV4-3; D ambiguous. This CDR3 has 15 residues. Germline V gene sequence: CDR1 LGHNA, CDR2 YSLEER. The V end was cut by 4 bases, the J end by 2 bases, with 13 bases between.

This clone was observed a few times. V is TRBV12-3 or TRBV12-4 and J is TRBJ1-1; D unclear. Deletions cut 5 bases from V and 11 bases from J, with 15 bases between. The CDR3 runs to 12 residues. The CDR3 sequence is CASSLGRSRAFF. Written as DNA, the CDR3 is TGTGCCAGCAGTCTCGGACGGTCCCGGGCTTTCTTT.

The V and J genes are TRBV7-6 and TRBJ2-2, with 15 bases identical to TRBD2. V lost 5 bases to trimming and J lost 4 bases; unmatched junction nucleotides: 2. CDR1 and CDR2 (germline): SGHVS, FNYEAQ. CDR3 length: 16 amino acids. CDR3 protein: CASSRTSGGATGELFF. CDR3 nucleotide sequence: TGTGCCAGCAGCAGGACTAGCGGGGGGGCCACCGGGGAGCTGTTTTTT.

V is TRBV7-3 and J is TRBJ2-2; 10 nucleotides align to TRBD2. This CDR3 is built from 17 residues. V was pared by 1 base and J by 4 bases, with 6 bases of the junction left unmatched. Germline V gives CDR1 SGHTA, CDR2 FQGTGA. CDR3 nucleotide sequence: TGTGCCAGCAGCTTAAACAGCGGGGGGGCAAGCACCGGGGAGCTGTTTTTT. It translates to CASSLNSGGASTGELFF.

The chain combines TRBV5-5 with TRBJ1-4, with TRBD1 matching over 7 bases. Germline-derived CDR1 and CDR2 are SGHKS and YYEKEE (reference sequence). CDR3 length: 13 residues. The V gene end was trimmed by 7 bases and the J gene end by 4 bases; junction bases not matched to a gene: 4. The DNA of the CDR3 is TGTGCCAGCGGGGACAGCCGTAATGAAAAACTGTTTTTT. Protein sequence: CASGDSRNEKLFF.

The chain recombines TRBV28 with TRBJ1-4; D gene ambiguous. Germline-derived CDR1 and CDR2 are MDHEN and SYDVKM. The CDR3 covers 16 residues. V was cut by 5 bases and J by 0 bases, with 13 bases left in between. The CDR3 coding sequence is TGTGCCAGCAGTCGCCTCGACTATGCAACTAATGAAAAACTGTTTTTT. Translating it yields CASSRLDYATNEKLFF.

The V gene is TRBV15, the J gene TRBJ1-2, with D unresolved. CDR1 LNHNV and CDR2 YYDKDF come from the germline V gene (reference sequence). This CDR3 comprises 11 residues. Trimming removed 6 bases from V and 3 bases from J, with 5 bases in between. CDR3 amino acids: CATRKHYGYTF. The CDR3 bases are TGTGCCACCAGGAAACACTATGGCTACACCTTC.